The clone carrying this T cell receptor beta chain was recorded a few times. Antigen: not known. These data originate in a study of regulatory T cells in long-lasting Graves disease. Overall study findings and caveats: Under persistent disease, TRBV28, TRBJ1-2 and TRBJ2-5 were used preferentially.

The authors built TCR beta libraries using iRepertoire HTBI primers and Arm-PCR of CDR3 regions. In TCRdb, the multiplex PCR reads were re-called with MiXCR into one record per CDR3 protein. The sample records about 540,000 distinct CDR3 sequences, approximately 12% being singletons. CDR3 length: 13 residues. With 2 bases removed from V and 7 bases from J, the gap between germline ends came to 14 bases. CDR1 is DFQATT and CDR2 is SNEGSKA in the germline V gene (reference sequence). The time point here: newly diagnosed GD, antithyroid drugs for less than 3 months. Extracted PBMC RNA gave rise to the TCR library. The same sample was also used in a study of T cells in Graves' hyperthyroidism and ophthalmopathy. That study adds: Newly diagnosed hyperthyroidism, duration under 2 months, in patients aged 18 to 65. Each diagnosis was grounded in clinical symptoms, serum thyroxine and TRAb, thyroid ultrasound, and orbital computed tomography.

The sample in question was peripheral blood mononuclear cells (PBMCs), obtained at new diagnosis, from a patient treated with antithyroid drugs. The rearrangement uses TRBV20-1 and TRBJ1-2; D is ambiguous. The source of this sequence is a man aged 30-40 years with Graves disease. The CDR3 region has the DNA TGCAGTGCTAGACAAGGGAGGGATGGTGGCTACACCTTC. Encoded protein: CSARQGRDGGYTF.